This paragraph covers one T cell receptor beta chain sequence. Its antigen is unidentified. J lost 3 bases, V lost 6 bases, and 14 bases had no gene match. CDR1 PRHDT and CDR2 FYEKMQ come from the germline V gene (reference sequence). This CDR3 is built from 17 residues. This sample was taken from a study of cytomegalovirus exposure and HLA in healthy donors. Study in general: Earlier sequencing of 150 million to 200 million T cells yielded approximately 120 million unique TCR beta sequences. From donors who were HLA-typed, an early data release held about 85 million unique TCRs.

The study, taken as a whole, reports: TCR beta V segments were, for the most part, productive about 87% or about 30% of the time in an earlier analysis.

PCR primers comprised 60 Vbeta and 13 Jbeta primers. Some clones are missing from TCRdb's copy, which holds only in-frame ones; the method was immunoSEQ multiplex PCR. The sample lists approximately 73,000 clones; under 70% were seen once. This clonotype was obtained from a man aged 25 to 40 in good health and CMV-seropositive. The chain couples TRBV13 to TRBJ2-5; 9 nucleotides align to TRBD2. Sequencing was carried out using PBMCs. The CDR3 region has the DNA TGTGCCAGCAGAGCCGGTGGGCGGGGGGGTTTCGAAGAGACCCAGTACTTC. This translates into CASRAGGRGGFEETQYF. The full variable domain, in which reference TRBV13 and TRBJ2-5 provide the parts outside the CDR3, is AAGVIQSPRHLIKEKRETATLKCYPIPRHDTVYWYQQGPGQDPQFLISFYEKMQSDKGSIPDRFSAQQFSDYHSELNMSSLELGDSALYFCASRAGGRGGFEETQYFGPGTRLLVL.